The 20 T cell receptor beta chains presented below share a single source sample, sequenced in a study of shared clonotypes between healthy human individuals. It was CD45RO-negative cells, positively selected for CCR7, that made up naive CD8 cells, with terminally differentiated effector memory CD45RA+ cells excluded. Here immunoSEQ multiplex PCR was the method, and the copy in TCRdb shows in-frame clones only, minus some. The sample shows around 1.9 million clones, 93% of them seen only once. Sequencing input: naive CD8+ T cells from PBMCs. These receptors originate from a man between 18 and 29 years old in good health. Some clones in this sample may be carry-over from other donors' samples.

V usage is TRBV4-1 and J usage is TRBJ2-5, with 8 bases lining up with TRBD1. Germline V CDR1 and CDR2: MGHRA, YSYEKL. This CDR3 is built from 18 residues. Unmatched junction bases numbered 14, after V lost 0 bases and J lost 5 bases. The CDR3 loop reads CASSQDSLPGGQGETQYF. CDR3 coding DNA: TGCGCCAGCAGCCAAGATTCGTTGCCAGGGGGCCAAGGGGAGACCCAGTACTTC.

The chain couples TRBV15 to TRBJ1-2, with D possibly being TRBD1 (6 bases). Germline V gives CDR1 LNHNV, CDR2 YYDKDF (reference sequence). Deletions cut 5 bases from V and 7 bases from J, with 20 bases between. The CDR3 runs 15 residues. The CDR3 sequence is CATSPSLGGARGYTF. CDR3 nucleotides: TGTGCCACCAGCCCAAGTCTGGGGGGGGCGCGTGGCTACACCTTC.

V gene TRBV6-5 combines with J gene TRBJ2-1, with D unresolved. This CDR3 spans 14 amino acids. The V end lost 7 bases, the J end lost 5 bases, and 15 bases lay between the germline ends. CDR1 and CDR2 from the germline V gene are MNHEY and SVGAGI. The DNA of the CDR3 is TGTGCCAGCAACCCCCACGTGGGGAACAATGAGCAGTTCTTC. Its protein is CASNPHVGNNEQFF.

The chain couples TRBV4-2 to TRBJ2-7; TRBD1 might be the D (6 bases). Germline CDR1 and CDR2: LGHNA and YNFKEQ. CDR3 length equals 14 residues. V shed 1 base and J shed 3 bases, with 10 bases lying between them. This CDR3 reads CASSQVPQGYEQYF. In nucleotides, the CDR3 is TGTGCCAGCAGCCAAGTCCCACAGGGCTACGAGCAGTACTTC.

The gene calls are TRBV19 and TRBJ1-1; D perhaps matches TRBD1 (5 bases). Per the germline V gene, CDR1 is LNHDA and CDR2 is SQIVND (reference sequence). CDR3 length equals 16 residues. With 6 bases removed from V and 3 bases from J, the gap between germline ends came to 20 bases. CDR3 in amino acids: CASRKAVSGRDTEAFF. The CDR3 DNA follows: TGTGCCAGTAGGAAAGCGGTCTCGGGGCGTGACACTGAAGCTTTCTTT.

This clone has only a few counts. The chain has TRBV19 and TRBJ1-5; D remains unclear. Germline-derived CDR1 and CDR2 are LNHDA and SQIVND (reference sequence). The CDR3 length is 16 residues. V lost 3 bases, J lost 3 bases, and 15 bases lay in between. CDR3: CASSIERLGYNQPQHF. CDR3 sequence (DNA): TGTGCCAGTAGTATCGAACGGCTTGGATACAATCAGCCCCAGCATTTT.

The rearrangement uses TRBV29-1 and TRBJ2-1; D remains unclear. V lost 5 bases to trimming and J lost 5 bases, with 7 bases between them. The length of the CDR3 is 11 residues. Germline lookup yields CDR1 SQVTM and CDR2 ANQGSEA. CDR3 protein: CSVYFDNEQFF. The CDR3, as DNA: TGCAGCGTTTATTTTGACAATGAGCAGTTCTTC.

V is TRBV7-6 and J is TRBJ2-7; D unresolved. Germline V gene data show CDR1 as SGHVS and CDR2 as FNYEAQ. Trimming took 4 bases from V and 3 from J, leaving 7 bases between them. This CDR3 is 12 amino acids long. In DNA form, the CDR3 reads TGTGCCAGCAGCTCCGTCCTCTACGAGCAGTACTTC. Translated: CASSSVLYEQYF. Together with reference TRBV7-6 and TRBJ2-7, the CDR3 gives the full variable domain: GAGVSQSPRYKVTKRGQDVALRCDPISGHVSLYWYRQALGQGPEFLTYFNYEAQQDKSGLPNDRFSAERPEGSISTLTIQRTEQRDSAMYRCASSSVLYEQYFGPGTRLTVT.

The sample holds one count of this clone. In DNA, the CDR3 is TGTGCCAGCAGCTTAAAGGGATGGTGGGGCTACACCTTC. Amino acid sequence: CASSLKGWWGYTF. The chain has TRBV7-9 and TRBJ1-2; D is ambiguous. The CDR3 loop spans 13 amino acids. V was cut by 2 bases and J by 8 bases, with 12 bases left in between. The V gene's germline CDR1 is SEHNR and CDR2 FQNEAQ (reference sequence).

CDR3 region: CASSVGRRGQNTEAFF. The CDR3 coding sequence is TGTGCCAGCAGCGTAGGTAGGCGTGGACAGAACACTGAAGCTTTCTTT. The chain joins TRBV9 to TRBJ1-1; weak D call: TRBD1 (5 bases). CDR1 is SGDLS, CDR2 YYNGEE, per germline. V lost 0 bases to trimming and J lost 1 base, with 13 bases between them. This CDR3 is built from 16 residues.

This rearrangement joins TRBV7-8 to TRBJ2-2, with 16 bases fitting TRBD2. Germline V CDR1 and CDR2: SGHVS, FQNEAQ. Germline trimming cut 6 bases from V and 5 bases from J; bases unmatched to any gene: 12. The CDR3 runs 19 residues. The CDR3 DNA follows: TGTGCCAGCAGTCACGGCCCGGGGACTAGCGGGAGGGTGACCGGGGAGCTGTTTTTT. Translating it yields CASSHGPGTSGRVTGELFF.

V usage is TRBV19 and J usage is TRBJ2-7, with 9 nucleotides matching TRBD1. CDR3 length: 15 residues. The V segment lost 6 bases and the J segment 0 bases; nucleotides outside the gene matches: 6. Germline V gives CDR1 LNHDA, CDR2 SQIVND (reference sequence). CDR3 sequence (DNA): TGTGCCAGTAGAACTCGACAGGGGGGCTCCTACGAGCAGTACTTC. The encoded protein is CASRTRQGGSYEQYF.

Here the CDR3 reads CASSTAFRLAGETDTQYF. The CDR3, as DNA: TGTGCCAGCAGCACCGCATTCCGACTAGCGGGAGAGACAGATACGCAGTATTTT. J is TRBJ2-3 and V is TRBV7-9; 12 bases agree with TRBD2. In germline, CDR1 is SEHNR, CDR2 FQNEAQ (reference sequence). V gave up 5 bases and J gave up 3 bases; unmatched junction bases: 12. The CDR3 is made up of 18 amino acids.

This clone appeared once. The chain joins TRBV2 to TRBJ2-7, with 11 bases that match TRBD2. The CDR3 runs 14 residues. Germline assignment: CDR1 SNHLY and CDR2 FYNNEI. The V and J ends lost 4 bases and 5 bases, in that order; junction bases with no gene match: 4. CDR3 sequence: CASSGLAGFHEQYF. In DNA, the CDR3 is TGTGCCAGCAGTGGACTAGCGGGATTCCACGAGCAGTACTTC.

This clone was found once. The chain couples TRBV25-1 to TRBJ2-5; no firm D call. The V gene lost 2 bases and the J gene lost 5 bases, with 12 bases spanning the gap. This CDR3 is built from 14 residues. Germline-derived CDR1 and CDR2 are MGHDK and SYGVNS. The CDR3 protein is CASSERFIGETQYF. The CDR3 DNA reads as TGTGCCAGCAGTGAACGGTTTATCGGCGAGACCCAGTACTTC.

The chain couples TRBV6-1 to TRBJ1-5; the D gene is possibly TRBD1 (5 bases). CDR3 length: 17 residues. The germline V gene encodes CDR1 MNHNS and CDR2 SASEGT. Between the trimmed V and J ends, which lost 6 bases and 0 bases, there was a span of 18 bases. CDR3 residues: CASSEMGTVYSNQPQHF. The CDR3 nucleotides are TGTGCCAGCAGCGAAATGGGGACCGTCTATAGCAATCAGCCCCAGCATTTT.

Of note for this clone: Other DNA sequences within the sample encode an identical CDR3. Here the CDR3 reads CASSLTGGNEQFF. The CDR3 DNA follows: TGTGCCAGCAGTTTGACGGGGGGCAATGAGCAGTTCTTC. This rearrangement joins TRBV27 to TRBJ2-1; 7 positions match TRBD2. Germline CDR1 and CDR2: MNHEY and SMNVEV (reference sequence). The V gene end was trimmed by 3 bases and the J gene end by 6 bases; junction bases not matched to a gene: 2. CDR3 length equals 13 residues.

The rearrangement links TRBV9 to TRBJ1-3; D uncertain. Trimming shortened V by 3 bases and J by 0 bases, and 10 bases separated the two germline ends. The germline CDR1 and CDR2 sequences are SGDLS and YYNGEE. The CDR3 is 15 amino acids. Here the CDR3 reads CASSAVGSSGNTIYF. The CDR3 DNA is TGTGCCAGCAGCGCCGTGGGGAGCTCTGGAAACACCATATATTTT.

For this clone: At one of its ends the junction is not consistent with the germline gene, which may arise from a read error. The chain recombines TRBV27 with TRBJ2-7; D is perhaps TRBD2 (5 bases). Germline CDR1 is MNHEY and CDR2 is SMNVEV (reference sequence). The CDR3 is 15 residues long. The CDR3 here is CASREIAPSSHEQYF. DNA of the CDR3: TGTGCCAGCAGAGAAATAGCGCCTTCCTCCCACGAGCAGTACTTC.

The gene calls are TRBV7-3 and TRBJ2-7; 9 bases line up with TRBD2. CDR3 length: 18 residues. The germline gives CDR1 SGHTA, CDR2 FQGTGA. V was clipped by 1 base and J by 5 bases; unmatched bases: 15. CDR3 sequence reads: CASSLNGAGGPLSNEQYF. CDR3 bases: TGTGCCAGCAGCTTAAATGGGGCGGGAGGGCCCCTCTCGAACGAGCAGTACTTC.